This T cell receptor (beta chain) was captured in a study of type 1 and type 2 diabetes patients. Across the whole study: Participants included type 1 and type 2 diabetes patients plus nondiabetic controls. Points from the study as a whole: With limited T2D and control samples, some T1D-only expanded clones may not be T1D-specific.

The CDR3 runs 15 residues. In germline, CDR1 is SGHRS, CDR2 YFSETQ. Trimming cost V 0 bases and J 0 bases, with 9 bases left between them. A remark on this clonotype: Its antigen is undetermined.

Each diabetic donor fulfilled classification criteria for either type 1 or type 2. Peripheral blood, 9 to 10 milliliters per participant, was collected. PCR was run on genomic DNA. The TCR beta CDR3 region was amplified using 30 forward and 13 reverse primers. Each CDR3 protein gets one entry after TCRdb re-called the multiplex PCR reads with MiXCR. The sample lists 250,000 or so distinct CDR3 sequences, approximately 45% occurring once. This clonotype originated in a man between 18 and 29 years old with type 2 diabetes. This chain links TRBV5-1 with TRBJ1-1; D not resolved. Sequenced input: peripheral blood mononuclear cells (PBMCs). CDR3 residues: CASSLVFGMNTEAFF. CDR3 nucleotide sequence: TGCGCCAGCAGCTTGGTGTTCGGGATGAACACTGAAGCTTTCTTT.